A selection of T cell receptor beta chains follows, all from one sample in a study of OX40 agonist ivuxolimab in advanced cancers. TCRdb keeps only in-frame clones here, not all; method: immunoSEQ multiplex PCR. The table includes 85,000 to 90,000 clones, about 85% detected once. The sequencing here drew on CD4+ or CD8+ T cells sorted from blood, taken in a trial of the OX40 agonist ivuxolimab. The receptors were sampled from an adult with an advanced solid tumor such as melanoma, head and neck, liver or kidney cancer. CDR3s include the opening cysteine and the closing phenylalanine or tryptophan. A D gene is named only where the DNA matches it firmly. A clone size is listed for some rows: how often the clone was seen (once, few, many), or a class if it is expanded.

cdr3_length: 15
j_call: TRBJ1-5
d_call: TRBD1
clone_size: once
v_call: TRBV19
cdr3_nt: TGTGCCAGTAGTCCCCTGGACAGGGCCGAAGGGCCCCAGCATTTT
cdr3_aa: CASSPLDRAEGPQHF

cdr3_length: 12
j_call: TRBJ2-1
d_call: NA
clone_size: NA
v_call: TRBV7-8
cdr3_nt: TGTGCCAGCAGCCGGCCCTTGGGGGCGGCTTTCTTC
cdr3_aa: CASSRPLGAAFF

cdr3_length: 13
j_call: TRBJ2-7
d_call: NA
clone_size: NA
v_call: TRBV4-3
cdr3_nt: TGCGCCAGCAGCCGACAAAAGGGCTACGAGCAGTACTTC
cdr3_aa: CASSRQKGYEQYF

cdr3_length: 14
j_call: TRBJ2-7
d_call: NA
clone_size: NA
v_call: TRBV18
cdr3_nt: TGTGCCAGCTCACCCGGGACGGGACCCTACGAGCAGTACTTC
cdr3_aa: CASSPGTGPYEQYF

cdr3_length: 14
j_call: TRBJ1-5
d_call: NA
clone_size: NA
v_call: TRBV2
cdr3_nt: TGTGCCAGCAGTCCAGAACAGGGAGGCCAGCCCCAGCATTTT
cdr3_aa: CASSPEQGGQPQHF

cdr3_length: 14
j_call: TRBJ2-6
d_call: NA
clone_size: NA
v_call: TRBV29-1
cdr3_nt: TGCAGCGTGGAAACAGGCTCTGGGGCCAACGTCCTGACTTTC
cdr3_aa: CSVETGSGANVLTF

cdr3_length: 15
j_call: TRBJ1-4
d_call: NA
clone_size: NA
v_call: TRBV9
cdr3_nt: TGTGCCAGCAGCCTGGAAGGTATAAGTGGAGAAAAACTGTTTTTT
cdr3_aa: CASSLEGISGEKLFF

cdr3_length: 14
j_call: TRBJ1-1
d_call: NA
clone_size: NA
v_call: TRBV2
cdr3_nt: TGTGCCAGCAGTGGTCGGGGGCGGAACGGGATGGCTTTCTTT
cdr3_aa: CASSGRGRNGMAFF

cdr3_length: 15
j_call: TRBJ2-7
d_call: TRBD1
clone_size: few
v_call: TRBV7-8
cdr3_nt: TGTGCCAGCAGCCTTCTGGGACAGGGGGTTGGGGAGCAGTACTTC
cdr3_aa: CASSLLGQGVGEQYF

cdr3_length: 17
j_call: TRBJ2-2
d_call: TRBD1
clone_size: NA
v_call: TRBV7-3
cdr3_nt: TGTGCCAGCAGACGTCCCAGGGGGCAACCCGACACCGGGGAGCTGTTTTTT
cdr3_aa: CASRRPRGQPDTGELFF

cdr3_length: 12
j_call: TRBJ1-1
d_call: NA
clone_size: NA
v_call: TRBV2
cdr3_nt: TGTGCCAGCAGGACCGGGGAAACTGAAGCTTTCTTT
cdr3_aa: CASRTGETEAFF

cdr3_length: 15
j_call: TRBJ2-5
d_call: NA
clone_size: few
v_call: TRBV5-1
cdr3_nt: TGCGCCAGCAGCTTCGTGAAGGCAGGGGGAGGGACCCAGTACTTC
cdr3_aa: CASSFVKAGGGTQYF

cdr3_length: 12
j_call: TRBJ1-4
d_call: NA
clone_size: NA
v_call: TRBV18
cdr3_nt: TGTGCCAGCTCACCATGGGGCGAAAAACTGTTTTTT
cdr3_aa: CASSPWGEKLFF

cdr3_length: 15
j_call: TRBJ1-2
d_call: TRBD1
clone_size: NA
v_call: TRBV5-8
cdr3_nt: TGTGCCAGCAGCTTGGGTGGACAGGGGATTGCTGGCTACACCTTC
cdr3_aa: CASSLGGQGIAGYTF

cdr3_length: 14
j_call: TRBJ1-4
d_call: NA
clone_size: NA
v_call: TRBV6-1
cdr3_nt: TGTGCCAGCAGCTCCGCTGGGGCTGGGAAAAAACTGTTTTTT
cdr3_aa: CASSSAGAGKKLFF

cdr3_length: 16
j_call: TRBJ1-4
d_call: NA
clone_size: NA
v_call: TRBV6-1
cdr3_nt: TGTGCCAGCAGTGACTTCCAATTGACAACTAATGAAAAACTGTTTTTT
cdr3_aa: CASSDFQLTTNEKLFF

cdr3_length: 18
j_call: TRBJ1-5
d_call: NA
clone_size: NA
v_call: TRBV5-1
cdr3_nt: TGCGCCAGCAGCTTGGGGGGGGGCGGCTCCGGGGGCAATCAGCCCCAGCATTTT
cdr3_aa: CASSLGGGGSGGNQPQHF

cdr3_length: 17
j_call: TRBJ1-6
d_call: NA
clone_size: NA
v_call: TRBV19
cdr3_nt: TGTGCCAGTAGTCTCCTGACGGGAGGCTCCTATAATTCACCCCTCCACTTT
cdr3_aa: CASSLLTGGSYNSPLHF

cdr3_length: 15
j_call: TRBJ2-3
d_call: TRBD2
clone_size: NA
v_call: TRBV25-1
cdr3_nt: TGTGCCAGCAGTGAATGGGGCGGGAGGACAGATACGCAGTATTTT
cdr3_aa: CASSEWGGRTDTQYF

cdr3_length: 17
j_call: TRBJ2-2
d_call: NA
clone_size: NA
v_call: TRBV9
cdr3_nt: TGTGCCAGCAGCGTATTGGCAAGAAGGGGTAACACCGGGGAGCTGTTTTTT
cdr3_aa: CASSVLARRGNTGELFF

cdr3_length: 16
j_call: TRBJ1-3
d_call: TRBD1
clone_size: NA
v_call: TRBV7-9
cdr3_nt: TGTGCCAGCAGCCTAGGACAGGGCAGCTCTGGAAACACCATATATTTT
cdr3_aa: CASSLGQGSSGNTIYF

cdr3_length: 16
j_call: TRBJ2-2
d_call: NA
clone_size: NA
v_call: TRBV5-6
cdr3_nt: TGTGCCAGCAGCTTGGTGGGCAGGTTGGACACCGGGGAGCTGTTTTTT
cdr3_aa: CASSLVGRLDTGELFF

cdr3_length: 13
j_call: TRBJ1-6
d_call: NA
clone_size: NA
v_call: TRBV25-1
cdr3_nt: TGTGCCATGACGCGGCAAAACCTAGGACCCCTCCACTTT
cdr3_aa: CAMTRQNLGPLHF

cdr3_length: 15
j_call: TRBJ2-5
d_call: NA
clone_size: NA
v_call: TRBV5-4
cdr3_nt: TGTGCCAGCAGCGTCCCAGGGGCGGGCCAAGAGACCCAGTACTTC
cdr3_aa: CASSVPGAGQETQYF

cdr3_length: 14
j_call: TRBJ2-7
d_call: NA
clone_size: NA
v_call: TRBV28
cdr3_nt: TGTGCCAGCAGTTTTGGCGGGTCTTCCTACGAGCAGTACTTC
cdr3_aa: CASSFGGSSYEQYF

cdr3_length: 14
j_call: TRBJ1-1
d_call: NA
clone_size: NA
v_call: TRBV18
cdr3_nt: TGTGCCAGCTCATATACAACTCTGAACACTGAAGCTTTCTTT
cdr3_aa: CASSYTTLNTEAFF

cdr3_length: 17
j_call: TRBJ1-2
d_call: TRBD1
clone_size: NA
v_call: TRBV28
cdr3_nt: TGTGCCAGCAGTTTACTCTCGCCCAGGGTTCAGGGGGATGGCTACACCTTC
cdr3_aa: CASSLLSPRVQGDGYTF

cdr3_length: 12
j_call: TRBJ1-5
d_call: TRBD1
clone_size: NA
v_call: TRBV27
cdr3_nt: TGTGCCAGGAGGACAGGGGACCAGCCCCAGCATTTT
cdr3_aa: CARRTGDQPQHF

cdr3_length: 16
j_call: TRBJ2-1
d_call: TRBD2
clone_size: NA
v_call: TRBV19
cdr3_nt: TGTGCCAGTAGTATCGGCCGGGGGGGGCTGTACAATGAGCAGTTCTTC
cdr3_aa: CASSIGRGGLYNEQFF

cdr3_length: 15
j_call: TRBJ2-3
d_call: NA
clone_size: NA
v_call: TRBV9
cdr3_nt: TGTGCCAGCAGCGTAGTGGGAGTTAGATCAGATACGCAGTATTTT
cdr3_aa: CASSVVGVRSDTQYF

cdr3_length: 15
j_call: TRBJ1-1
d_call: NA
clone_size: NA
v_call: TRBV28
cdr3_nt: TGTGCCAGCACCGGGGGTGGGTTTAGGGGAACTGAAGCTTTCTTT
cdr3_aa: CASTGGGFRGTEAFF

cdr3_length: 15
j_call: TRBJ2-3
d_call: TRBD1
clone_size: NA
v_call: TRBV7-9
cdr3_nt: TGTGCCAGCAGCCAAGGGGTGACAGGGTGGGATACGCAGTATTTT
cdr3_aa: CASSQGVTGWDTQYF

cdr3_length: 15
j_call: TRBJ1-2
d_call: TRBD1
clone_size: once
v_call: TRBV5-4
cdr3_nt: TGTGCCAGCAGCTTACAGGGGACGTTGGGTGGTGGCTACACCTTC
cdr3_aa: CASSLQGTLGGGYTF

cdr3_length: 15
j_call: TRBJ2-1
d_call: NA
clone_size: NA
v_call: TRBV15
cdr3_nt: TGTGCCACCAGCAGACAAAGGACGGTCTACAATGAGCAGTTCTTC
cdr3_aa: CATSRQRTVYNEQFF

cdr3_length: 16
j_call: TRBJ2-1
d_call: NA
clone_size: NA
v_call: TRBV4-3
cdr3_nt: TGCGCCAGCAGCCAAGAGGGCTCCTTAGGGGAGAATGAGCAGTTCTTC
cdr3_aa: CASSQEGSLGENEQFF

cdr3_length: 13
j_call: TRBJ2-7
d_call: NA
clone_size: NA
v_call: TRBV11-3
cdr3_nt: TGTGCCAGCAGCTGGGGGTATGGCTACGAGCAGTACTTC
cdr3_aa: CASSWGYGYEQYF

cdr3_length: 15
j_call: TRBJ2-7
d_call: TRBD1
clone_size: NA
v_call: TRBV19
cdr3_nt: TGTGCCAGTAGTATACAACAGGGGGGAGGCTACGAGCAGTACTTC
cdr3_aa: CASSIQQGGGYEQYF

cdr3_length: 14
j_call: TRBJ1-6
d_call: NA
clone_size: NA
v_call: TRBV19
cdr3_nt: TGTGCCAGTAGTGGCGGACGGAATAATTCACCCCTCCACTTT
cdr3_aa: CASSGGRNNSPLHF

cdr3_length: 11
j_call: TRBJ1-1
d_call: NA
clone_size: few
v_call: TRBV30
cdr3_nt: TGTGCCTGGAGTGAGCACACTGAAGCTTTCTTT
cdr3_aa: CAWSEHTEAFF

cdr3_length: 15
j_call: TRBJ2-1
d_call: TRBD2
clone_size: NA
v_call: TRBV11-2
cdr3_nt: TGTGCCAGCAGCGTCACTAGCGGGGGCAGGAATGAGCAGTTCTTC
cdr3_aa: CASSVTSGGRNEQFF

cdr3_length: 14
j_call: TRBJ1-2
d_call: NA
clone_size: NA
v_call: TRBV7-2
cdr3_nt: TGTGCCAGCAGCTCCACAGGAACTCGCTATGGCTACACCTTC
cdr3_aa: CASSSTGTRYGYTF

cdr3_length: 13
j_call: TRBJ1-1
d_call: NA
clone_size: once
v_call: TRBV5-1
cdr3_nt: TGCGCCAGCAGCTTGGGAGGGGGACCAGAAGCTTTCTTT
cdr3_aa: CASSLGGGPEAFF

cdr3_length: 13
j_call: TRBJ2-2
d_call: NA
clone_size: NA
v_call: TRBV18
cdr3_nt: TGTGCCAGCTCACCAGGGTTTACCGGGGAGCTGTTTTTT
cdr3_aa: CASSPGFTGELFF

cdr3_length: 14
j_call: TRBJ2-7
d_call: NA
clone_size: NA
v_call: TRBV28
cdr3_nt: TGTGCCAGCAGGTGGGGAGGAGGGCGGTACGAGCAGTACTTC
cdr3_aa: CASRWGGGRYEQYF

cdr3_length: 15
j_call: TRBJ2-7
d_call: TRBD2
clone_size: once
v_call: TRBV5-1
cdr3_nt: TGCGCCAGCAGCCCCTCTGCGGGAGAGGCTTACGAGCAGTACTTC
cdr3_aa: CASSPSAGEAYEQYF

cdr3_length: 17
j_call: TRBJ2-1
d_call: TRBD2
clone_size: NA
v_call: TRBV7-6
cdr3_nt: TGTGCCAGCAGCTTAGCGGTCCTGAGCGGGGGGTACAATGAGCAGTTCTTC
cdr3_aa: CASSLAVLSGGYNEQFF